A selection of T cell receptor beta chains follows, all from one sample in a study of blood T cell repertoires in COVID-19. The method was immunoSEQ multiplex PCR; TCRdb's version includes in-frame clones alone and lacks a portion of them. The repertoire holds under 200,000 clones, with around 83% as singletons. The sequencing input was PBMCs or T cells enriched from blood (not recorded which). These receptors were obtained from a woman between 50 and 59 years old in a cohort exposed to, infected with or recovered from COVID-19 (not recorded which). Each CDR3 is given with its conserved first and last residue. The D gene is left open where the match is weak. Size tells how often a clone was seen (once, few, many) or the class of an expanded clone, and some rows leave it out.

CDR3 protein | CDR3 DNA | J gene | V gene | clone size | D gene
CASRDPGQGQYF | TGTGCCAGCAGAGATCCGGGACAGGGGCAGTATTTT | TRBJ2-3 | TRBV6-5 | . | TRBD1
CASSFFPTSSTYNEQFF | TGTGCCAGCAGTTTTTTCCCGACTAGCTCAACCTACAATGAGCAGTTCTTC | TRBJ2-1 | TRBV27 | . | TRBD2
CASSQRLAGGFYEQYF | TGCGCCAGCAGCCAACGACTAGCGGGGGGTTTTTACGAGCAGTACTTC | TRBJ2-7 | TRBV4-3 | few | TRBD2
CASSYLRQGEYEQYF | TGTGCCAGCAGTTACCTCAGACAGGGGGAATACGAGCAGTACTTC | TRBJ2-7 | TRBV6-5 | . | TRBD1
CASSFGGDNNSPLHF | TGCGCCAGCAGCTTCGGGGGAGACAATAATTCACCCCTCCACTTT | TRBJ1-6 | TRBV5-1 | . | .
CASSIDRLQGHGDQPQHF | TGTGCCAGTAGTATAGATCGTCTACAGGGGCATGGGGATCAGCCCCAGCATTTT | TRBJ1-5 | TRBV19 | . | TRBD1
CATSETQGRGPTRGLETQYF | TGTGCCACCAGTGAAACACAGGGGAGAGGACCAACACGGGGGTTAGAGACCCAGTACTTC | TRBJ2-5 | TRBV24-1 | . | .
CASSRTAYNEQFF | TGTGCCAGCAGCCGCACAGCATACAATGAGCAGTTCTTC | TRBJ2-1 | TRBV7-8 | . | .
CASSLSPPTGDFYNEQFF | TGTGCCAGCAGTTTATCACCCCCGACAGGGGACTTCTACAATGAGCAGTTCTTC | TRBJ2-1 | TRBV27 | few | TRBD1
CASSPGLYNEQFF | TGTGCCAGCTCACCAGGGCTCTACAATGAGCAGTTCTTC | TRBJ2-1 | TRBV18 | . | .
CASSLVGTMNTEAFF | TGCGCCAGCAGCTTGGTCGGTACCATGAACACTGAAGCTTTCTTT | TRBJ1-1 | TRBV5-1 | . | .
CASSQGDIDTGELFF | TGTGCCAGCAGCCAAGGGGACATTGACACCGGGGAGCTGTTTTTT | TRBJ2-2 | TRBV12-1 | . | .
CASSPTGGTETQYF | TGTGCCAGCTCACCCACGGGGGGCACAGAGACCCAGTACTTC | TRBJ2-5 | TRBV18 | . | .
CASSLRGRTAGELFF | TGTGCCAGCAGCTTGCGCGGGAGGACCGCGGGGGAGCTGTTTTTT | TRBJ2-2 | TRBV5-4 | few | TRBD2
CASSFLQTENSPLHF | TGTGCCAGCAGTTTTCTTCAGACAGAGAATTCACCCCTCCACTTT | TRBJ1-6 | TRBV28 | . | .
CASGLGPYNEQFF | TGTGCCAGCGGTCTGGGGCCCTACAATGAGCAGTTCTTC | TRBJ2-1 | TRBV6-5 | . | .
CASSLEGSSTDTQYF | TGCGCCAGCAGCTTGGAGGGGTCTAGCACAGATACGCAGTATTTT | TRBJ2-3 | TRBV5-1 | . | .
CASSLGGANTGELFF | TGTGCCAGCAGCTTGGGAGGCGCGAACACCGGGGAGCTGTTTTTT | TRBJ2-2 | TRBV5-4 | once | .
CASSIGLGGETQYF | TGTGCCAGCAGCATAGGACTGGGAGGAGAGACCCAGTACTTC | TRBJ2-5 | TRBV9 | few | .
CASSPGRATNEKLFF | TGTGCCAGCAGTCCAGGGAGGGCAACTAATGAAAAACTGTTTTTT | TRBJ1-4 | TRBV28 | . | .
CAWTAGLGYTGELFF | TGTGCCTGGACCGCGGGGTTAGGATACACCGGGGAGCTGTTTTTT | TRBJ2-2 | TRBV30 | . | .
CASSPQSWGDNEQFF | TGCGCCAGCAGCCCCCAGAGTTGGGGGGACAATGAGCAGTTCTTC | TRBJ2-1 | TRBV4-3 | many | .
CASSQVREQFF | TGTGCCAGCAGCCAAGTTCGTGAGCAGTTCTTC | TRBJ2-1 | TRBV14 | . | .
CASSFRGSGNTIYF | TGTGCCAGCAGTTTTCGGGGGTCTGGAAACACCATATATTTT | TRBJ1-3 | TRBV28 | . | .
CASSVGEGGVQPQHF | TGTGCCAGCAGCGTAGGGGAAGGGGGCGTTCAGCCCCAGCATTTT | TRBJ1-5 | TRBV9 | once | TRBD1
CASSLADSATNEKLFF | TGTGCCAGCAGCTTAGCGGACAGCGCAACTAATGAAAAACTGTTTTTT | TRBJ1-4 | TRBV11-1 | . | .
CSVEIVGGIREAFF | TGCAGCGTTGAAATAGTCGGAGGGATCAGGGAAGCTTTCTTT | TRBJ1-1 | TRBV29-1 | . | .
CASGKYSDGGGNQPQHF | TGTGCCAGCGGGAAATACAGTGACGGAGGGGGCAATCAGCCCCAGCATTTT | TRBJ1-5 | TRBV27 | . | .
CASSQEGRRGYGYTF | TGTGCCAGCAGCCAAGAGGGGAGACGGGGGTATGGCTACACCTTC | TRBJ1-2 | TRBV3-1/TRBV3-2 | once | .
CASSSGLLLAKNIQYF | TGCGCCAGCAGCAGCGGGCTTCTCCTAGCCAAAAACATTCAGTACTTC | TRBJ2-4 | TRBV5-1 | . | .
CATSPTEKVNTGELFF | TGTGCCACCAGTCCGACAGAGAAAGTCAACACCGGGGAGCTGTTTTTT | TRBJ2-2 | TRBV24-1 | . | .
CASSPGKGNTGELFF | TGTGCCAGCAGCCCGGGGAAAGGGAACACCGGGGAGCTGTTTTTT | TRBJ2-2 | TRBV9 | . | .
CASSLDPAGVSYEQYF | TGCGCCAGCAGCTTGGACCCTGCGGGTGTCTCCTACGAGCAGTACTTC | TRBJ2-7 | TRBV5-1 | . | .
CASSFVAERTHEQYF | TGTGCCAGCAGCTTTGTGGCAGAAAGGACTCACGAGCAGTACTTC | TRBJ2-7 | TRBV5-6 | . | .
CASSLARSFGELFF | TGTGCCAGCAGCTTAGCGAGGAGTTTCGGGGAGCTGTTTTTT | TRBJ2-2 | TRBV7-2 | . | .
CASSLRLAGVGEQFF | TGTGCCAGCAGCTTACGACTAGCGGGGGTGGGTGAGCAGTTCTTC | TRBJ2-1 | TRBV7-9 | . | TRBD2
CASSDRFTQPQHF | TGTGCCAGCAGTGACAGGTTCACGCAGCCCCAGCATTTT | TRBJ1-5 | TRBV12-3/TRBV12-4 | . | .
CASRGGNYGYTF | TGTGCCAGCAGGGGGGGGAACTATGGCTACACCTTC | TRBJ1-2 | TRBV28 | . | .
CASSPSLAGREETQYF | TGTGCCAGCAGCCCCTCACTAGCGGGAAGGGAAGAGACCCAGTACTTC | TRBJ2-5 | TRBV11-2 | . | TRBD2
CASSLSQSDSYEQYF | TGTGCCAGCAGCTTAAGTCAAAGCGATTCCTACGAGCAGTACTTC | TRBJ2-7 | TRBV13 | . | .
CASSIKLTSGMGGTQYF | TGTGCCAGCAGTATAAAACTCACTAGCGGGATGGGGGGTACGCAGTATTTT | TRBJ2-3 | TRBV2 | . | TRBD2
CASSQDQGRGGKEKLFF | TGCGCCAGCAGCCAAGATCAGGGGAGGGGAGGAAAAGAAAAACTGTTTTTT | TRBJ1-4 | TRBV4-1 | . | .
CASSYKGREAPQYF | TGTGCCAGCAGTTACAAAGGTCGGGAGGCTCCGCAGTACTTC | TRBJ2-7 | TRBV6-2/TRBV6-3 | . | TRBD2
CAGSRGLAGPQETQYF | TGTGCCGGCAGCCGCGGACTAGCGGGACCCCAAGAGACCCAGTACTTC | TRBJ2-5 | TRBV7-3 | . | TRBD2
CASSPIDNTEAFF | TGTGCCAGCTCACCTATAGATAACACTGAAGCTTTCTTT | TRBJ1-1 | TRBV18 | . | .
CASSQVYNQPQHF | TGTGCCAGCAGTCAGGTCTACAATCAGCCCCAGCATTTT | TRBJ1-5 | TRBV6-5 | . | .
CASSLAGTSSYNEQFF | TGCGCCAGCAGCTTGGCTGGGACTAGTTCCTACAATGAGCAGTTCTTC | TRBJ2-1 | TRBV5-1 | . | TRBD2
CASSLGAGNYGYTF | TGTGCCAGCAGCTTAGGCGCAGGAAACTATGGCTACACCTTC | TRBJ1-2 | TRBV7-2 | . | .
CASSLKGQRYYEQYF | TGTGCCAGCAGTTTAAAAGGACAGCGATACTACGAGCAGTACTTC | TRBJ2-7 | TRBV28 | . | .
CSVRTVGSPEAFF | TGCAGCGTTCGGACAGTCGGGTCCCCTGAAGCTTTCTTT | TRBJ1-1 | TRBV29-1 | . | .
CASSWGAGGSSYEQYF | TGTGCCAGCAGCTGGGGTGCAGGGGGCAGCTCCTACGAGCAGTACTTC | TRBJ2-7 | TRBV5-6 | . | TRBD1
CASSQEGTGFSGYTF | TGTGCCAGCAGCCAAGAAGGGACAGGATTTTCTGGCTACACCTTC | TRBJ1-2 | TRBV14 | . | TRBD1
CASSPLGQGSNEKLFF | TGCGCCAGCAGCCCCCTCGGACAGGGCAGTAATGAAAAACTGTTTTTT | TRBJ1-4 | TRBV5-1 | . | TRBD1
CASTPETNEKLFF | TGTGCCAGCACCCCTGAGACTAATGAAAAACTGTTTTTT | TRBJ1-4 | TRBV12-3/TRBV12-4 | . | .
CASSATTFSHF | TGTGCCAGCAGTGCCACTACTTTCTCGCATTTT | TRBJ1-5 | TRBV28 | . | .